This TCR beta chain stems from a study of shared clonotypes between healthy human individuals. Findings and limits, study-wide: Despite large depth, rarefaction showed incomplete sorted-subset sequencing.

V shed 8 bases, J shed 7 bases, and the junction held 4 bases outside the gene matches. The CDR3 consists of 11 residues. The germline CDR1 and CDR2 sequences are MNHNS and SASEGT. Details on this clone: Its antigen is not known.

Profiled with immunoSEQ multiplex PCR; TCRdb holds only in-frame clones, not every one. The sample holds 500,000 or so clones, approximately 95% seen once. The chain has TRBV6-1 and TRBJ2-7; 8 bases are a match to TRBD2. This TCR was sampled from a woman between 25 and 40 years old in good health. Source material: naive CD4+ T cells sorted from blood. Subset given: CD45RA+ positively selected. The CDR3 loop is CASGGGGEQYF. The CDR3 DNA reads TGTGCCAGCGGGGGCGGGGGGGAGCAGTACTTC.